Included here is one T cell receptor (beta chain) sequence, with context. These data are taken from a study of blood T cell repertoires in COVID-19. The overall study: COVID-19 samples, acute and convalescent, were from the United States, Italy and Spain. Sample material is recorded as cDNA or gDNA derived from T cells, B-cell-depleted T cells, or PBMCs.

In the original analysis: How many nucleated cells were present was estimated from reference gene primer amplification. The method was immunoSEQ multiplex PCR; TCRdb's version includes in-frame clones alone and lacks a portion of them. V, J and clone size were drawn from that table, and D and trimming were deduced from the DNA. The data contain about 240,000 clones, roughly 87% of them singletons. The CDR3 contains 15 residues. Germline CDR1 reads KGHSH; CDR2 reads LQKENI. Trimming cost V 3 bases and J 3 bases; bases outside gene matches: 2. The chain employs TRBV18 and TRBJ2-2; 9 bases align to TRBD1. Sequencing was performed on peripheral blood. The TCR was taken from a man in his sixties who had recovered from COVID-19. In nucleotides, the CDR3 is TGTGCCAGCTCACCTAACAGGGGGCACACCGGGGAGCTGTTTTTT. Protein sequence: CASSPNRGHTGELFF. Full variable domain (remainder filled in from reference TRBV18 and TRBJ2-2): NAGVMQNPRHLVRRRGQEARLRCSPMKGHSHVYWYRQLPEEGLKFMVYLQKENIIDESGMPKERFSAEFPKEGPSILRIQQVVRGDSAAYFCASSPNRGHTGELFFGEGSRLTVL.